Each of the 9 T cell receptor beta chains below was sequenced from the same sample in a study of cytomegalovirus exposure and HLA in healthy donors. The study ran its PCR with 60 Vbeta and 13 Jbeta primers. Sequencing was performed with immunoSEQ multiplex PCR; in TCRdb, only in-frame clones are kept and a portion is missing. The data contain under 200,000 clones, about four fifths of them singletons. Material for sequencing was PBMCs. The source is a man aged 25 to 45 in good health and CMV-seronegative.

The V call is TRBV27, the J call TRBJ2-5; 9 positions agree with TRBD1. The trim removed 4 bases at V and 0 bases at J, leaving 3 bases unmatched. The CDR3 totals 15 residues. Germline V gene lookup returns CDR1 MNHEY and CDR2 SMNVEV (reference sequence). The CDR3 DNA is TGTGCCAGCAGTTGGGGGGACAGGGACCAAGAGACCCAGTACTTC. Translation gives CASSWGDRDQETQYF.

The CDR3 loop is CASSLQGAYEQYF. The CDR3 DNA reads TGTGCCAGCAGTCTACAGGGGGCATACGAGCAGTACTTC. The chain couples TRBV13 to TRBJ2-7, with 9 bases that match TRBD1. In germline, CDR1 is PRHDT, CDR2 FYEKMQ (reference sequence). J gave up 4 bases and V 6 bases, and 4 bases lay outside the gene matches. The CDR3 extends over 13 amino acids. Together with reference TRBV13 and TRBJ2-7, the CDR3 gives the full variable domain: AAGVIQSPRHLIKEKRETATLKCYPIPRHDTVYWYQQGPGQDPQFLISFYEKMQSDKGSIPDRFSAQQFSDYHSELNMSSLELGDSALYFCASSLQGAYEQYFGPGTRLTVT.

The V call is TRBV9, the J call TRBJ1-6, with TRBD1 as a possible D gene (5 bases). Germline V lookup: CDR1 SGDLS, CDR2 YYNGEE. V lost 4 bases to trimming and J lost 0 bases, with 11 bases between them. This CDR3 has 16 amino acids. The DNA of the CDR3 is TGTGCCAGCAGCCCAGCCGGGGGCTCCTATAATTCACCCCTCCACTTT. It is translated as CASSPAGGSYNSPLHF.

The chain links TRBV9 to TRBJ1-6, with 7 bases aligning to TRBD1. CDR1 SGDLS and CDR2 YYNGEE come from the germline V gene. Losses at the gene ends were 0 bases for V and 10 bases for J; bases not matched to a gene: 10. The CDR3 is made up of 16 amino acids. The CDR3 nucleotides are TGTGCCAGCAGCGTAGAAGCGACAGGGTCGGGGTCACCCCTCCACTTT. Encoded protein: CASSVEATGSGSPLHF.

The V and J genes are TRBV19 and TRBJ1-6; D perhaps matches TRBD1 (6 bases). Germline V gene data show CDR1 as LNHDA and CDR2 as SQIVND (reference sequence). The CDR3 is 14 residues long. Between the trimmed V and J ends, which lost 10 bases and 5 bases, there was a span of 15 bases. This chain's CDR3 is CATHGTPNNSPLHF. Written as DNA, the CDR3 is TGTGCCACCCACGGGACACCGAATAATTCACCCCTCCACTTT. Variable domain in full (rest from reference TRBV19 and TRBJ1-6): DGGITQSPKYLFRKEGQNVTLSCEQNLNHDAMYWYRQDPGQGLRLIYYSQIVNDFQKGDIAEGYSVSREKKESFPLTVTSAQKNPTAFYLCATHGTPNNSPLHFGNGTRLTVT.

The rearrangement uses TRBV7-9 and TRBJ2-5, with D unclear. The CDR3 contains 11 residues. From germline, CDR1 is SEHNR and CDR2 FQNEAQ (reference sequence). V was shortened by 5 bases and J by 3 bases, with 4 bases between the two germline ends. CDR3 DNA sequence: TGTGCCAGCAGCCGAGAAGAGACCCAGTACTTC. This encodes CASSREETQYF. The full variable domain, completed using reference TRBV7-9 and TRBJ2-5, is DTGVSQNPRHKITKRGQNVTFRCDPISEHNRLYWYRQTLGQGPEFLTYFQNEAQLEKSRLLSDRFSAERPKGSFSTLEIQRTEQGDSAMYLCASSREETQYFGPGTRLLVL.

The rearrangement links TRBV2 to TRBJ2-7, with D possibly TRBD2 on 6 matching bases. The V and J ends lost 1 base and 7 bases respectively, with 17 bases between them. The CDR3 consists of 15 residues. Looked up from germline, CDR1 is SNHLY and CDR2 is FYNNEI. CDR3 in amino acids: CASSEEELARREQYF. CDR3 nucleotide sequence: TGTGCCAGCAGTGAAGAGGAACTAGCCCGGCGGGAGCAGTACTTC.

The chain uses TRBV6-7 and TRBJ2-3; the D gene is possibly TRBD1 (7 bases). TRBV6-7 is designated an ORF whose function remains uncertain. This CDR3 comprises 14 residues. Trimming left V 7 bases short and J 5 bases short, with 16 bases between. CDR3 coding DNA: TGTGCCAGCACCCAGGGGGGTGTTAGAGATACGCAGTATTTT. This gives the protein CASTQGGVRDTQYF.

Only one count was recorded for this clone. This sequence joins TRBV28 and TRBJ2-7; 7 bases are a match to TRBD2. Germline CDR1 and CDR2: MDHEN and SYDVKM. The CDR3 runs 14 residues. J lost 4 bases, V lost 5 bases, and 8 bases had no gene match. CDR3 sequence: CASSPLAERYEQYF. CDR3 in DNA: TGTGCCAGCAGTCCGCTAGCGGAAAGGTACGAGCAGTACTTC. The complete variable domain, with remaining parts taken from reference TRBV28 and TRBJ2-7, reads DVKVTQSSRYLVKRTGEKVFLECVQDMDHENMFWYRQDPGLGLRLIYFSYDVKMKEKGDIPEGYSVSREKKERFSLILESASTNQTSMYLCASSPLAERYEQYFGPGTRLTVT.